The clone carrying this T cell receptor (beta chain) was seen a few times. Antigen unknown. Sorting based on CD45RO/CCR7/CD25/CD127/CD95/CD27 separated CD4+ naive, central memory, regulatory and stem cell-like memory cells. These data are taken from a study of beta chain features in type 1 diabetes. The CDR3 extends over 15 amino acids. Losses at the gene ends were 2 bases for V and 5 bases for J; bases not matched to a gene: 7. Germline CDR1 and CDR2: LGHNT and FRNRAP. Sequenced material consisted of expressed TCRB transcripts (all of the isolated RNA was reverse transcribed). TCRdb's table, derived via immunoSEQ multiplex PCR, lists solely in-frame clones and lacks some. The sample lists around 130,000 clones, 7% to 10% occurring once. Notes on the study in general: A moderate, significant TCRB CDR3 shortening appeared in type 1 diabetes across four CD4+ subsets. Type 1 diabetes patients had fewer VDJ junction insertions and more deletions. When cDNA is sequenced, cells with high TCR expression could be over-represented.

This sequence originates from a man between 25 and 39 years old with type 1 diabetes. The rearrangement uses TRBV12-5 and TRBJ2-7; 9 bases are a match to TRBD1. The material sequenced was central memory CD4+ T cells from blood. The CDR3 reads CASGLRTGERHEQYF. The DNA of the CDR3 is TGTGCTAGTGGTTTGCGGACAGGGGAAAGGCACGAGCAGTACTTC.